A selection of T cell receptor beta chains follows, all from one sample in a study of shared clonotypes between healthy human individuals. The method was immunoSEQ multiplex PCR; TCRdb's version includes in-frame clones alone and lacks a portion of them. The table has 660,000 or so clones, 96% seen once; the top ten hold 0.095% to 0.13%. Sequencing input: naive CD8+ T cells sorted from blood. Source of these receptors: a woman in her 30s in good health. Each CDR3 is given with its conserved first and last residue. D genes are given only for firm matches. Some rows have no size entry. The others give once, few or many, or a class for an expanded clone.

CDR3nt,CDR3aa,abundance,len,v_gene,j_gene,d_gene
TGCGCCAGCAGCCAAGTCTTATTTACGAACACCGGGGAGCTGTTTTTT,CASSQVLFTNTGELFF,once,16,TRBV4-1,TRBJ2-2,.
TGTGCAGCCGGACCTCGGAGGAATAGCAATCAGCCCCAGCATTTT,CAAGPRRNSNQPQHF,.,15,TRBV6-1,TRBJ1-5,.
TGCGCCAGCAGCCATGGACTAGCGGGAGGGCCAGATACGCAGTATTTT,CASSHGLAGGPDTQYF,.,16,TRBV4-1,TRBJ2-3,TRBD2
TGCAGCGCTGGGGGACAGATGGCGTTGGAAGCTTTCTTT,CSAGGQMALEAFF,.,13,TRBV29-1,TRBJ1-1,TRBD1
TGTGCCAGCAGGACAGGGGGTCGGACTGAAGCTTTCTTT,CASRTGGRTEAFF,.,13,TRBV28,TRBJ1-1,TRBD1
TGTGCCAGCGGGGATCCGAACACTGAAGCTTTCTTT,CASGDPNTEAFF,.,12,TRBV27,TRBJ1-1,.
TGTGCCTGGAGTGGACAGGGAGGCGAGCAGTACTTC,CAWSGQGGEQYF,.,12,TRBV30,TRBJ2-7,.
TGTGCCAGCAGCGGTAACAGGGGCCGCTATTCTCATGGCTACACCTTC,CASSGNRGRYSHGYTF,once,16,TRBV7-2,TRBJ1-2,TRBD1
TGTGCCAGCAGCTTTGGGAGGCTAGCGGGAGCTCAGTACTTC,CASSFGRLAGAQYF,once,14,TRBV5-4,TRBJ2-5,TRBD2
TGTGCCAGCAGTTTATCACCGTACACAGATACGCAGTATTTT,CASSLSPYTDTQYF,.,14,TRBV27,TRBJ2-3,.
TGTGCCAGCAGTTTAACTCCCAGAGGGTCACCCCTCCACTTT,CASSLTPRGSPLHF,.,14,TRBV28,TRBJ1-6,.
TGTGCCAGCAAGGACAGTAGGGATGGCTACACCTTC,CASKDSRDGYTF,once,12,TRBV6-4,TRBJ1-2,.
TGCGCCAGCAGCGGGACCGGGACAAACAATGAGCAGTTCTTC,CASSGTGTNNEQFF,.,14,TRBV4-1,TRBJ2-1,.
TGTGCCAGCAGTGACAGGGTAGTTGGAGGAAACACCATATATTTT,CASSDRVVGGNTIYF,.,15,TRBV2,TRBJ1-3,.
TGTGCCAGCACTGAGAGTCCGGCCACTGAAGCTTTCTTT,CASTESPATEAFF,.,13,TRBV6-1,TRBJ1-1,.
TGTGCCAGCAGCTCCCGAGTTCGAGGGATAAGCACAGATACGCAGTATTTT,CASSSRVRGISTDTQYF,.,17,TRBV4-2,TRBJ2-3,.
TGTGCCAGCAGCTTAGAAGCGGGATCCACAGATACGCAGTATTTT,CASSLEAGSTDTQYF,.,15,TRBV7-2,TRBJ2-3,TRBD2
TGCGCCAGCAGCTTGGGCTCCGCCACTTACGAGCAGTACTTC,CASSLGSATYEQYF,.,14,TRBV5-1,TRBJ2-7,.
TGCGCCAGCAGCCAAGACAGGTCCGGGGAGCAGTACTTC,CASSQDRSGEQYF,.,13,TRBV4-1,TRBJ2-7,.
TGCGCCAGCGGGGACAACTCTGGAAACACCATATATTTT,CASGDNSGNTIYF,.,13,TRBV10-1,TRBJ1-3,.
TGTGCCAGCAGCTTGGGGGACAGGGGGCGCGATGGCTACACCTTC,CASSLGDRGRDGYTF,.,15,TRBV5-4,TRBJ1-2,TRBD1
TGTGCCAGCAGTGAAGAGCTAGCGGGAGAGAACTACGAGCAGTACTTC,CASSEELAGENYEQYF,.,16,TRBV2,TRBJ2-7,TRBD2
TGCGCCAGCAGCCGCTATCCGGACAGGAACGGCAATCAGCCCCAGCATTTT,CASSRYPDRNGNQPQHF,.,17,TRBV5-1,TRBJ1-5,TRBD1
TGTGCCAGCAGAGAAGGGGGACTAGCGGGATCGCACAATGAGCAGTTCTTC,CASREGGLAGSHNEQFF,.,17,TRBV28,TRBJ2-1,TRBD2
TGTGCCAGCAGCTCGACTCCGCGGGGAGGGGGCGCGCAGTTCTTC,CASSSTPRGGGAQFF,once,15,TRBV6-5,TRBJ2-1,.
TGTGCCAGCAGCTTAGACGGCAGACAAGAGACCCAGTACTTC,CASSLDGRQETQYF,.,14,TRBV11-3,TRBJ2-5,.
TGTGCCAGCAGCTTGACTCTAAGTAAATACAATGAGCAGTTCTTC,CASSLTLSKYNEQFF,.,15,TRBV11-2,TRBJ2-1,.
TGCAGCGTCCTCCTTGGACTAGCTGGCGAGCAGTACTTC,CSVLLGLAGEQYF,.,13,TRBV29-1,TRBJ2-7,TRBD2
TGTGCCAGCAGTTTCGACAGGGACAGCTACACCTTC,CASSFDRDSYTF,once,12,TRBV28,TRBJ1-2,TRBD1
TGTGCCAGCAGCTCCCCGGGACAGGGGATATACGAGCAGTACTTC,CASSSPGQGIYEQYF,.,15,TRBV5-6,TRBJ2-7,TRBD1
TGTGCCAGCAGGGGACAGGGGCCATCTTCGGGACTGTTTTTT,CASRGQGPSSGLFF,few,14,TRBV6-5,TRBJ1-4,TRBD1
TGTGCCAGCAGGGGAGTAGGGAGTGCCCCCTACGAGCAGTACTTC,CASRGVGSAPYEQYF,.,15,TRBV6-5,TRBJ2-7,.
TGTGCCAGCAGCCCCCGACAGGGGGCCCACTATGGCTACACCTTC,CASSPRQGAHYGYTF,.,15,TRBV11-2,TRBJ1-2,TRBD1
TGTGCCAGCAGCTTAGAATCGTCCACCGGGGAGCTGTTTTTT,CASSLESSTGELFF,.,14,TRBV11-3,TRBJ2-2,.
TGTGCCAGCAGTGAAGAGTTCTCGTGGGGGCAAGAGACCCAGTACTTC,CASSEEFSWGQETQYF,.,16,TRBV6-1,TRBJ2-5,.
TGTGCCAGCAGTTTCAGCCGGGACTCCTATAATTCACCCCTCCACTTT,CASSFSRDSYNSPLHF,.,16,TRBV5-8,TRBJ1-6,.
TGTGCCAGCAGTTTATATCTGGGGCCACCTAACTATGGCTACACCTTC,CASSLYLGPPNYGYTF,.,16,TRBV28,TRBJ1-2,.
TGCGCCAGCAGCACCCCCGGGGCTAGCGTCAACTACAATGAGCAGTTCTTC,CASSTPGASVNYNEQFF,.,17,TRBV4-1,TRBJ2-1,.
TGCAGCGTTGAACTTAGCGGGAGGGCCAACACCGGGGAGCTGTTTTTT,CSVELSGRANTGELFF,.,16,TRBV29-1,TRBJ2-2,TRBD2
TGTGCCAGCAGCTTAGAAATGGGGGGCGGGAAGAGCTCCTACAATGAGCAGTTCTTC,CASSLEMGGGKSSYNEQFF,.,19,TRBV7-6,TRBJ2-1,.
TGTGCCAGCAGCGCTCCGGGACAGGGGAACACCGGGGAGCTGTTTTTT,CASSAPGQGNTGELFF,.,16,TRBV11-2,TRBJ2-2,TRBD1
TGTGCCACCAGCAGAGAACGGGAGACCCAGTACTTC,CATSRERETQYF,.,12,TRBV15,TRBJ2-5,.
TGTGCCAGTAGTAACCTAGCGGAGTCCTACGAGCAGTACTTC,CASSNLAESYEQYF,.,14,TRBV19,TRBJ2-7,TRBD2
TGTGCCAGCTCACCCCGGTCTGGAAACACCATATATTTT,CASSPRSGNTIYF,.,13,TRBV18,TRBJ1-3,.
TGTGCCAGCAGCGTCGGTGGTTCGGGAGATGAGCAGTTCTTC,CASSVGGSGDEQFF,once,14,TRBV9,TRBJ2-1,.
TGTGCCAGCAGCTCCGGGACTAGAGACTACGAGCAGTACTTC,CASSSGTRDYEQYF,.,14,TRBV13,TRBJ2-7,TRBD2
TGTGCCAGTAGTCCACTCTCCACCGGGGAGCTGTTTTTT,CASSPLSTGELFF,.,13,TRBV19,TRBJ2-2,.
TGTGCCAGCAGTGAAGTGAGGCGGGAGATGGCCGATACGCAGTATTTT,CASSEVRREMADTQYF,.,16,TRBV6-1,TRBJ2-3,TRBD2
TGTGCCAGCAGTTACTCCAATCTAGCGGAGGCCTACGAGCAGTACTTC,CASSYSNLAEAYEQYF,.,16,TRBV6-6,TRBJ2-7,TRBD2
TGTGCCAGCAGCGTAGATGGGACAGACTACGAGCAGTACTTC,CASSVDGTDYEQYF,.,14,TRBV9,TRBJ2-7,TRBD1
TGTGCCAGCAACACAGGGGGGCGGACTGAAGCTTTCTTT,CASNTGGRTEAFF,few,13,TRBV5-5,TRBJ1-1,TRBD1